This T cell receptor beta chain was recorded in a study of identical twins. The study, taken as a whole, reports: Out-of-frame alpha sequences that twins shared showed excess low generation probability.

This clonotype was seen ten or more times. As yet, its antigen is unknown. From germline, CDR1 is MNHEY and CDR2 SMNVEV (reference sequence). The CDR3 loop spans 15 amino acids. V shed 2 bases, J shed 8 bases, and the junction held 8 bases outside the gene matches. A single record per CDR3 protein comes from TCRdb applying MiXCR to the 5' RACE reads. The sample carries around 250,000 distinct CDR3 sequences, approximately 5.9% recorded once. These sequences were also reported in another study, on T cells expressing NK-cell markers. Per that study: Sorting was limited to alpha-beta TCR-expressing T cells with an anti-gamma-delta TCR antibody in several experiments. Of the CD8+ T cell pool in several donors, about 1.0-7.0% was accounted for by dominant NKG2C+ clonotypes.

The sample consisted of CD8+ T cells sorted from blood. This sequence was found in a woman between 18 and 29 years old in good health. The V gene is TRBV27, the J gene TRBJ2-1, with 8 bases aligning to TRBD2. The CDR3 nucleotides read TGTGCCAGCAGTTTAGAAGCGGGGGCGCGGGATGAGCAGTTCTTC. Translation gives CASSLEAGARDEQFF.